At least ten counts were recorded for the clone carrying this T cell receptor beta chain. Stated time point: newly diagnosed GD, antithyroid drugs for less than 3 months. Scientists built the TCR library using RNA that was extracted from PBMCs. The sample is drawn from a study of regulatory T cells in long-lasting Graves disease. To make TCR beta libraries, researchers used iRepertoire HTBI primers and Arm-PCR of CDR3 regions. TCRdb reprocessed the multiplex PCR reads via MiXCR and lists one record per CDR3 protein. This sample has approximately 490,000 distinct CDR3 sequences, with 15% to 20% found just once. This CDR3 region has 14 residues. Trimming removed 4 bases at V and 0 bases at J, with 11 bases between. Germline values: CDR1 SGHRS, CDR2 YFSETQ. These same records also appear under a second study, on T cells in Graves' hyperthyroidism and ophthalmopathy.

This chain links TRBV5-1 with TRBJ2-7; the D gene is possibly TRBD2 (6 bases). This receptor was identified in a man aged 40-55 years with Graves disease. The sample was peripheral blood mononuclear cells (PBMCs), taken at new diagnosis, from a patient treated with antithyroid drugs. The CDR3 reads CASSGDSLSYEQYF. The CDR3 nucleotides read TGCGCCAGCAGCGGGGACTCGCTCTCCTACGAGCAGTACTTC.